The sequence of this TCR beta chain was determined in a study of T-cell reconstitution after alpha-beta-depleted transplantation in children. Unique molecular identifiers were used in preparing the TCRbeta library. TCRdb re-called the PCR reads with MiXCR, one entry per CDR3 protein. The sample contains around 250,000 distinct CDR3 sequences, over 20% of which appear only once. Whole-study findings and limits: Reports say that about two months after transplant, the alpha-beta T cells came out of several hundred graft clones that had expanded. Where some patients showed high TCRbeta diversity at day 60, it came from recipient T cells and thymic progenitors that had survived. T-cell numbers and diversity, one year after transplant, stemmed largely from T cells that were newly produced.

The germline CDR1 and CDR2 sequences are MNHNS and SASEGT. The CDR3 extends over 17 amino acids. V lost 6 bases, J lost 3 bases, and 7 bases stayed unmatched. As to this clonotype: Its matching antigen is unknown.

The rearrangement uses TRBV6-1 and TRBJ2-2; 13 nucleotides agree with TRBD2. The source was PBMCs, collected before TCRalphabeta/CD19-depleted stem cell transplant. The clonotype comes from a girl aged 2 to 10 with Fanconi anemia, due to receive a stem cell transplant. The CDR3 DNA reads TGTGCCAGCAGGAGGACTAGCGGGGGCCAGTACACCGGGGAGCTGTTTTTT. Translation gives CASRRTSGGQYTGELFF.